This is a list of T cell receptor beta chains from one sample in a study of cytomegalovirus exposure and HLA in healthy donors. Generated by immunoSEQ multiplex PCR, the TCRdb table keeps only in-frame clones and is missing some. The sample lists over 150,000 clones; 84% were seen once. Sequences were obtained from PBMCs. Receptors were obtained from a man aged 18 to 29 in good health and CMV-seronegative. CDR3s include the opening cysteine and the closing phenylalanine or tryptophan. The order of the fields is V gene, D gene, clone size, CDR3 protein. D genes are given only for firm matches. Clone size is given for some rows only: seen once, a few or many times, or a class if the clone is expanded.

V gene: TRBV27
D gene: TRBD1
clone size: NA
CDR3 protein: CASSSGGEQYF

V gene: TRBV7-9
D gene: TRBD1
clone size: few
CDR3 protein: CASSISDRGRANTEAFF

V gene: TRBV14
D gene: TRBD1
clone size: NA
CDR3 protein: CASSRRAQGAWNEQFF

V gene: TRBV5-1
D gene: NA
clone size: NA
CDR3 protein: CASSPPGSGGANVLTF

V gene: TRBV30
D gene: NA
clone size: NA
CDR3 protein: CAWSRGDVGGGYTF

V gene: TRBV4-2
D gene: TRBD1
clone size: few
CDR3 protein: CASSQETGQMNTEAFF

V gene: TRBV29-1
D gene: TRBD2
clone size: once
CDR3 protein: CSGLGLEVYEQFF

V gene: TRBV19
D gene: TRBD2
clone size: once
CDR3 protein: CASSRPGLGFYEQYF

V gene: TRBV30
D gene: NA
clone size: NA
CDR3 protein: CAWSVNWETNNEQFF

V gene: TRBV19
D gene: NA
clone size: NA
CDR3 protein: CASSYGTGYEQYF

V gene: TRBV29-1
D gene: NA
clone size: few
CDR3 protein: CSVQQGYEQYF

V gene: TRBV5-1
D gene: TRBD1
clone size: once
CDR3 protein: CASREWTGVGTDTQYF

V gene: TRBV6-6
D gene: NA
clone size: NA
CDR3 protein: CASSHAEGPLHF

V gene: TRBV2
D gene: TRBD1
clone size: NA
CDR3 protein: CASSVSEGAIFYGYTF

V gene: TRBV6-1
D gene: NA
clone size: NA
CDR3 protein: CASSAGFGNQPQHF

V gene: TRBV9
D gene: TRBD1
clone size: once
CDR3 protein: CASSVDVTGFDGYTF

V gene: TRBV4-1
D gene: TRBD2
clone size: NA
CDR3 protein: CASSPVEGGPKETQYF

V gene: TRBV7-2
D gene: TRBD2
clone size: NA
CDR3 protein: CASSLSPSGSNEQFF

V gene: TRBV7-9
D gene: NA
clone size: NA
CDR3 protein: CASSLPLTSYEQYF

V gene: TRBV4-1
D gene: TRBD2
clone size: NA
CDR3 protein: CASSQGGLVDNEQFF

V gene: TRBV7-2
D gene: NA
clone size: NA
CDR3 protein: CASSLGSGISGNTIYF

V gene: TRBV28
D gene: TRBD2
clone size: NA
CDR3 protein: CASTLAGVVYEQYF

V gene: TRBV6-1
D gene: NA
clone size: NA
CDR3 protein: CASSEEGVRGRYEQYF

V gene: TRBV7-3
D gene: TRBD2
clone size: NA
CDR3 protein: CASSPGWGLAGGGSTDTQYF

V gene: TRBV7-9
D gene: NA
clone size: NA
CDR3 protein: CASSVYQGWTEGLLNTIYF

V gene: TRBV19
D gene: NA
clone size: NA
CDR3 protein: CASSPKLAGEAFF

V gene: TRBV28
D gene: NA
clone size: NA
CDR3 protein: CASMAVGGSYNEQFF

V gene: TRBV9
D gene: NA
clone size: once
CDR3 protein: CASSVGDRFTGELFF

V gene: TRBV7-8
D gene: NA
clone size: NA
CDR3 protein: CASSLVVTTKFMNTEAFF

V gene: TRBV25-1
D gene: TRBD1
clone size: NA
CDR3 protein: CASSRGQGANEQYF

V gene: TRBV7-9
D gene: TRBD1
clone size: NA
CDR3 protein: CASRRTGVNEKLFF

V gene: TRBV7-6
D gene: TRBD2
clone size: NA
CDR3 protein: CASSLTSGANTDTQYF

V gene: TRBV6-1
D gene: NA
clone size: NA
CDR3 protein: CASSERRTTFYGYTF

V gene: TRBV7-9
D gene: TRBD1
clone size: few
CDR3 protein: CASSLDQGAREQYF

V gene: TRBV29-1
D gene: NA
clone size: few
CDR3 protein: CSVSRGEVIDEQYF

V gene: TRBV27
D gene: TRBD1
clone size: NA
CDR3 protein: CASSLSPPGRQGSYEQYF

V gene: TRBV18
D gene: TRBD1
clone size: few
CDR3 protein: CASSAQGDHLNPFF

V gene: TRBV28
D gene: NA
clone size: NA
CDR3 protein: CASGGNNEQFF

V gene: TRBV5-1
D gene: NA
clone size: once
CDR3 protein: CASSGGLNTKAFF

V gene: TRBV5-4
D gene: NA
clone size: NA
CDR3 protein: CASSPSRGGRTDTQYF

V gene: TRBV10-3
D gene: TRBD2
clone size: NA
CDR3 protein: CAISAHSTSGSSPNTGELFF

V gene: TRBV7-9
D gene: NA
clone size: NA
CDR3 protein: CASSKPGSNQPQHF

V gene: TRBV27
D gene: NA
clone size: NA
CDR3 protein: CASSLAGRTGNYEQYF

V gene: TRBV6-6
D gene: NA
clone size: NA
CDR3 protein: CASSSGTDTQYF

V gene: TRBV12-5
D gene: NA
clone size: NA
CDR3 protein: CASASREVGNSPLHF

V gene: TRBV2
D gene: NA
clone size: NA
CDR3 protein: CASSVVLTARNTEAFF

V gene: TRBV19
D gene: TRBD1
clone size: NA
CDR3 protein: CASSIGHTDRSRGEQYF